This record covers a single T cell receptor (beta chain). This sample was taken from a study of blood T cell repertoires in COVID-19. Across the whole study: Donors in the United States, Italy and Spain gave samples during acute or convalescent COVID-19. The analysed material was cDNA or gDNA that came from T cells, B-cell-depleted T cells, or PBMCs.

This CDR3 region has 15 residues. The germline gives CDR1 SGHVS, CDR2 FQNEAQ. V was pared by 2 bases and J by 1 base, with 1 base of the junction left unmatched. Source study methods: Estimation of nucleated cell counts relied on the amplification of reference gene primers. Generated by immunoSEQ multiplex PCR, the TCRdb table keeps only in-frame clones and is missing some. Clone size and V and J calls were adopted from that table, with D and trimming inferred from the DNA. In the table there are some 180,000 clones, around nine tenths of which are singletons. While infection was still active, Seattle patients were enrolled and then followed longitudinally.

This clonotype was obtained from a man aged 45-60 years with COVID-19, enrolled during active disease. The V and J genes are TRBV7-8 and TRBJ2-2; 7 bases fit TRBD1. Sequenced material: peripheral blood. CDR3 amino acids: CASSLRDRNTGELFF. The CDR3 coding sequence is TGTGCCAGCAGCTTAAGGGACAGGAACACCGGGGAGCTGTTTTTT.